This TCR beta chain was documented in a study of PD-1 blockade in mismatch repair-deficient tumors. The data were produced by immunoSEQ multiplex PCR, yet TCRdb's version contains in-frame clones alone and is incomplete. In the table there are over 30,000 clones, around 80% of which are singletons. The CDR3 contains 14 residues. Germline-derived CDR1 and CDR2 are MGHRA and YSYEKL. V was cut by 1 base and J by 3 bases, with 9 bases left in between. This clonotype originated in an adult with mismatch repair-deficient cancer. The V gene is TRBV4-1, the J gene TRBJ1-2; no definite D call. This specimen consisted of PBMCs, obtained around 6 weeks after starting pembrolizumab. The CDR3 here is CASSQVEGDYGYTF. Written as DNA, the CDR3 is TGCGCCAGCAGCCAAGTGGAGGGAGACTATGGCTACACCTTC.